Listed below are T cell receptor beta chains from one sample, sequenced in a study of control samples from healthy donors and cancer patients. Profiled with immunoSEQ multiplex PCR; TCRdb holds only in-frame clones, not every one. The table shows about 41,000 clones, with less than 95% occurring only once. Source material: blood. Source of these receptors: a man aged 55 to 70 in good health. The CDR3 runs from the conserved cysteine through the conserved F or W. The D gene is left open where the match is weak. A clone size is listed for some rows: how often the clone was seen (once, few, many), or a class if it is expanded.

V	J	size	D	CDR3	DNA
TRBV4-1	TRBJ2-7	NA	NA	CASSQTNELVTYEQYF	TGCGCCAGCAGCCAGACTAACGAACTTGTCACCTACGAGCAGTACTTC
TRBV3-1/TRBV3-2	TRBJ1-5	once	NA	CASSQDRTEPQHF	TGTGCCAGCAGCCAAGATCGAACAGAGCCCCAGCATTTT
TRBV11-3	TRBJ2-2	few	NA	CASSSPIGGGGELFF	TGTGCCAGCAGCTCTCCTATCGGTGGGGGCGGGGAGCTGTTTTTT
TRBV30	TRBJ1-1	NA	NA	CAYLPASHRTEAFF	TGTGCCTACCTACCCGCCTCGCATAGGACTGAAGCTTTCTTT
TRBV2	TRBJ2-3	NA	NA	CASSEILGPRGGDTQYF	TGTGCCAGCAGTGAGATCCTAGGACCCAGGGGAGGAGATACGCAGTATTTT
TRBV2	TRBJ2-3	NA	NA	CASSPSTDTQYF	TGTGCCAGCAGTCCTAGCACAGATACGCAGTATTTT
TRBV30	TRBJ2-7	NA	TRBD2	CAWSIPGLPGEQYF	TGTGCCTGGAGTATACCGGGACTACCAGGAGAGCAGTACTTC
TRBV6-5	TRBJ2-2	NA	NA	CASRLQGIAGELFF	TGTGCCAGCAGACTACAGGGTATTGCCGGGGAGCTGTTTTTT
TRBV18	TRBJ2-3	NA	NA	CASSPLPWTVASTDTQYF	TGTGCCAGCTCACCTCTCCCTTGGACTGTTGCTAGCACAGATACGCAGTATTTT
TRBV6-4	TRBJ2-3	NA	TRBD2	CASSDLAGGSTDTQYF	TGTGCCAGCAGTGACCTAGCGGGAGGTTCAACAGATACGCAGTATTTT
TRBV28	TRBJ1-5	once	NA	CASSPQISPQHF	TGTGCCAGCAGTCCACAAATTTCGCCCCAGCATTTT
TRBV11-2	TRBJ2-7	few	TRBD2	CASSPGGGGYEQYF	TGTGCCAGCAGCCCCGGGGGGGGTGGCTACGAGCAGTACTTC